One sample yielded the 15 T cell receptor beta chains listed below, sequenced in a study of blood T cell repertoires in COVID-19. Produced via immunoSEQ multiplex PCR; TCRdb's table is partial and in-frame only. In the table there are roughly 340,000 clones, 91% of which are singletons. Sequencing was done on a sample of peripheral blood. All receptors come from a woman aged 18-29 years who had recovered from COVID-19.

The chain employs TRBV7-2 and TRBJ1-2; 8 nucleotides line up with TRBD1. V was clipped by 5 bases and J by 4 bases; unmatched bases: 6. Germline CDR1 reads SGHTA; CDR2 reads FQGNSA. The CDR3 is 14 residues long. This chain's CDR3 is CASSPYRGVYGYTF. CDR3 coding DNA: TGTGCCAGCAGCCCTTACAGGGGGGTCTATGGCTACACCTTC. Together with reference TRBV7-2 and TRBJ1-2, the CDR3 gives the full variable domain: GAGVSQSPSNKVTEKGKDVELRCDPISGHTALYWYRQSLGQGLEFLIYFQGNSAPDKSGLPSDRFSAERTGGSVSTLTIQRTQQEDSAVYLCASSPYRGVYGYTFGSGTRLTVV.

The chain carries TRBV2 and TRBJ2-1; TRBD2 matches 7 bases. Trimming removed 7 bases from V and 4 bases from J; junction bases left unmatched: 10. The CDR3 has 15 amino acids. Germline values: CDR1 SNHLY, CDR2 FYNNEI. As DNA, the CDR3 is TGTGCCAGCACCCCCGAGGGGCGGGGGTACAATGAGCAGTTCTTC. Translated, it gives CASTPEGRGYNEQFF.

The rearrangement joins TRBV29-1 to TRBJ2-2, with 11 nucleotides matching TRBD2. The length of the CDR3 is 14 residues. Germline V CDR1 and CDR2: SQVTM, ANQGSEA. J gave up 9 bases and V 2 bases, and 5 bases lay outside the gene matches. In nucleotides, the CDR3 is TGCAGCGTTGAAAAGGAGACTAGCGGGAGGGAGCTGTTTTTT. Translation: CSVEKETSGRELFF.

The V and J genes are TRBV7-8 and TRBJ2-7; D might be TRBD1 (7 bases). The germline V gene has CDR1 SGHVS and CDR2 FQNEAQ. The CDR3 runs to 13 residues. The V end was cut by 4 bases, the J end by 3 bases, with 10 bases between. CDR3 DNA: TGTGCCAGCAGCTGGAGGGACAGCTACGAGCAGTACGTC. Translation gives CASSWRDSYEQYV.

The chain employs TRBV15 and TRBJ1-3; 7 nucleotides agree with TRBD1. Per the germline V gene, CDR1 is LNHNV and CDR2 is YYDKDF (reference sequence). The CDR3 spans 15 residues. After removal of 0 bases from V and 8 bases from J, the junction contained 7 bases not matched to a gene. The CDR3 loop is CATSREQGISDTIYF. The CDR3 DNA reads TGTGCCACCAGCAGAGAACAGGGGATTAGTGACACCATATATTTT. The full variable domain, completed using reference TRBV15 and TRBJ1-3, is DAMVIQNPRYQVTQFGKPVTLSCSQTLNHNVMYWYQQKSSQAPKLLFHYYDKDFNNEADTPDNFQSRRPNTSFCFLDIRSPGLGDTAMYLCATSREQGISDTIYFGEGSWLTVV.

This sequence joins TRBV11-3 and TRBJ2-2; no clear D gene. Germline-derived CDR1 and CDR2 are SGHNT and YENEEA. Deletions cut 3 bases from V and 4 bases from J, with 6 bases between. The CDR3 is made up of 13 amino acids. CDR3 in amino acids: CASSFGSTGELFF. In DNA, the CDR3 is TGTGCCAGCAGCTTTGGTAGCACCGGGGAGCTGTTTTTT.

J is TRBJ2-2 and V is TRBV2, with TRBD2 matching 7 bases. Germline V gene sequence: CDR1 SNHLY, CDR2 FYNNEI. V lost 7 bases and J lost 6; bases outside the gene matches: 8. The CDR3 has 14 amino acids. CDR3 DNA sequence: TGTGCCAGCATCCTCGGCGGGAGTGCCGGGGAGCTGTTTTTT. Translation: CASILGGSAGELFF.

This clone was seen just once. The rearrangement joins TRBV18 to TRBJ2-7; 11 nucleotides align to TRBD1. This CDR3 has 13 amino acids. J lost 5 bases, V lost 3 bases, and 0 bases had no gene match. CDR1 and CDR2 from the germline V gene are KGHSH and LQKENI. CDR3 residues: CASSPGQGDEQYV. CDR3 coding DNA: TGTGCCAGCTCACCGGGACAGGGGGACGAGCAGTACGTC.

This chain uses TRBV12-3 or TRBV12-4 with TRBJ2-7; TRBD1 might be the D (5 bases). V was pared by 0 bases and J by 4 bases, with 7 bases between. The CDR3 has 13 residues. The CDR3 here is CASSLAGVYEQYV. The CDR3 DNA reads as TGTGCCAGCAGTTTAGCAGGGGTTTACGAGCAGTACGTC.

V is TRBV30 and J is TRBJ1-4, with D unresolved. This CDR3 has 14 amino acids. Deletions cut 0 bases from V and 8 bases from J, with 13 bases between. The germline gives CDR1 GTSNPN, CDR2 SVGIG (reference sequence). Written as DNA, the CDR3 is TGTGCCTGGAGTGTTGAAGCGACGTACGAAAAACTGTTTTTT. It yields the protein CAWSVEATYEKLFF.

The V call is TRBV24-1, the J call TRBJ1-1, with D unclear. The germline CDR1 and CDR2 sequences are KGHDR and SFDVKD. This CDR3 is built from 13 residues. Trimming removed 4 bases from V and 0 bases from J, with 5 bases in between. CDR3 nucleotide sequence: TGTGCCACCAGTGACCCCATGAACACTGAAGCTTTCTTT. It encodes CATSDPMNTEAFF.

V is TRBV11-2 and J is TRBJ1-1, with D unresolved. In germline, CDR1 is SGHAT, CDR2 FQNNGV. The CDR3 runs to 12 residues. Trimming took off 2 bases at V and 7 bases at J, with 8 bases between the two ends. CDR3 sequence: CASSLMPVEAFF. The CDR3 nucleotides read TGTGCCAGCAGCTTAATGCCAGTTGAAGCTTTCTTT.

The chain uses TRBV7-6 and TRBJ2-1, with D tentatively TRBD1 (6 bases). Looked up from germline, CDR1 is SGHVS and CDR2 is FNYEAQ. The CDR3 totals 13 residues. Trimming took 0 bases from V and 10 from J, leaving 10 bases between them. CDR3 DNA: TGTGCCAGCAGCTTAGCGAGGGACACAGAGCAGTTCTTC. This codes for CASSLARDTEQFF.

The chain joins TRBV7-9 to TRBJ1-1, with 7 nucleotides matching TRBD1. Germline values: CDR1 SEHNR, CDR2 FQNEAQ (reference sequence). This CDR3 spans 14 amino acids. The V gene end was trimmed by 3 bases and the J gene end by 4 bases; junction bases not matched to a gene: 5. The CDR3 spells CASSFPTGFTEAFF. CDR3 coding DNA: TGTGCCAGCAGCTTCCCGACAGGGTTCACTGAAGCTTTCTTT.

The chain has TRBV2 and TRBJ2-3; 13 bases fit TRBD2. The V and J ends lost 5 bases and 3 bases, in that order; junction bases with no gene match: 2. Germline V gene lookup returns CDR1 SNHLY and CDR2 FYNNEI. This CDR3 has 15 residues. The DNA for the CDR3 is TGTGCCAGCAGTACGGGACTAGCGGGAACAGATACGCAGTATTTT. This sequence encodes CASSTGLAGTDTQYF.